The 6 T cell receptor beta chains below all came from one sample that was sequenced in a study of blood T cell repertoires in COVID-19. The data were produced by immunoSEQ multiplex PCR, yet TCRdb's version contains in-frame clones alone and is incomplete. This table has roughly 180,000 clones, 86% appearing once. Sequencing was done on a sample of peripheral blood. The receptors come from a man aged 18 to 30 with acute or convalescent COVID-19.

J is TRBJ2-3 and V is TRBV7-6, with a weak D call TRBD1 (7 bases). V lost 2 bases and J lost 5, with 14 bases in between. Per germline, CDR1 SGHVS and CDR2 FNYEAQ. The CDR3 spans 15 residues. The CDR3 loop is CASSLFQGGKDTQYF. The CDR3 coding sequence is TGTGCCAGCAGCTTATTCCAGGGGGGAAAAGATACGCAGTATTTT.

In regard to this clone: Because the CDR3's place on the DNA is in doubt, the DNA is left out and the CDR3 is given as listed by TCRdb. V gene TRBV5-4 combines with J gene TRBJ2-1; the D call of TRBD1 is as the table states it, not checked on the DNA. Germline V gene sequence: CDR1 SGHNT, CDR2 YYREEE (reference sequence). The CDR3 length equals 11 residues, ends included. The CDR3 region is CASILGDRQFF.

The rearrangement joins TRBV29-1 to TRBJ2-1; the match to TRBD1 covers 9 bases. Germline values: CDR1 SQVTM, CDR2 ANQGSEA. CDR3 length: 13 amino acids. After removal of 3 bases from V and 7 bases from J, the junction contained 4 bases not matched to a gene. The CDR3 DNA reads as TGCAGCGTTGATACAGGGGGCAGGAATGAGCAGTTCTTC. It is translated as CSVDTGGRNEQFF.

The chain has TRBV2 and TRBJ2-7; TRBD1 aligns across 12 bases. The CDR3 has 16 residues. V dropped 7 bases and J dropped 4; count of bases not matched to a gene: 11. CDR1 is SNHLY and CDR2 is FYNNEI in the germline V gene. The CDR3 DNA reads as TGTGCCAGCAATACTTTCCGGGACAGGGGGCATTACGAGCAGTACTTC. This codes for CASNTFRDRGHYEQYF.

V is TRBV19 and J is TRBJ2-7; 7 bases agree with TRBD1. J lost 4 bases, V lost 6 bases, and 9 bases had no gene match. There are 14 residues in the CDR3. The germline CDR1 and CDR2 sequences are LNHDA and SQIVND (reference sequence). Here the CDR3 DNA reads TGTGCCAGTAGCAAGGGACAGTGGGATTACGAGCAGTACTTC. It specifies CASSKGQWDYEQYF.

The table lists this clone with a few counts. The rearrangement uses TRBV4-1 and TRBJ1-2; D is uncertain. In germline, CDR1 is MGHRA, CDR2 YSYEKL. Trimming removed 1 base at V and 0 bases at J, with 12 bases between. The CDR3 contains 16 residues. The DNA for the CDR3 is TGCGCCAGCAGCCAAGCCCTGCAGGACTCTAACTATGGCTACACCTTC. Translated: CASSQALQDSNYGYTF.